Following are 14 T cell receptor beta chains from one sample sequenced in a study of T cell responses to AZD1222 COVID-19 vaccine. Data came from immunoSEQ multiplex PCR; TCRdb stores just in-frame clones and leaves some out. The sample lists about 89,000 clones, roughly 90% seen once, with roughly 5% in the top ten. The material was peripheral blood, obtained 28 days after the second AZD1222 dose. The source of these receptors is an adult who received the AZD1222 COVID-19 vaccine.

This rearrangement joins TRBV7-8 to TRBJ1-2, with TRBD1 matching over 10 bases. The ends lost 5 bases at V and 3 bases at J; junction bases unmatched: 6. There are 15 residues in the CDR3. Germline V gene data show CDR1 as SGHVS and CDR2 as FQNEAQ. The CDR3 reads CASSISDRGDYGYTF. CDR3 bases: TGTGCCAGCAGCATATCGGACAGGGGGGACTATGGCTACACCTTC. Combining the CDR3 with reference TRBV7-8 and TRBJ1-2 gives the whole variable domain GAGVSQSPRYKVAKRGQDVALRCDPISGHVSLFWYQQALGQGPEFLTYFQNEAQLDKSGLPSDRFFAERPEGSVSTLKIQRTQQEDSAVYLCASSISDRGDYGYTFGSGTRLTVV.

This clone was seen a handful of times. The rearrangement joins TRBV4-3 to TRBJ2-3, with TRBD1 as a possible D gene (6 bases). V lost 4 bases to trimming and J lost 1 base, with 9 bases between them. Germline loops: CDR1 LGHNA, CDR2 YSLEER. This CDR3 contains 14 residues. As DNA, the CDR3 is TGCGCCAGCAGCCCAGGGGCTGGCACAGATACGCAGTATTTT. It yields the protein CASSPGAGTDTQYF.

This clone was detected only a few times. This chain joins TRBV5-1 and TRBJ2-3, with 13 bases matching TRBD2. Losses at the gene ends were 3 bases for V and 3 bases for J; bases not matched to a gene: 7. The CDR3 spans 17 residues. CDR1 is SGHRS and CDR2 is YFSETQ in the germline V gene. The CDR3: CASSSKKTSGGTDTQYF. The CDR3 DNA is TGCGCCAGCAGCTCGAAAAAGACTAGCGGGGGGACAGATACGCAGTATTTT.

This clone was picked up one time. The chain's CDR3 is CASSPYGGRAEAFF. The CDR3 DNA reads TGCGCCAGCAGCCCCTACGGAGGGAGGGCTGAAGCTTTCTTT. The chain employs TRBV4-3 and TRBJ1-1, with no clear D. This CDR3 contains 14 residues. Trimming removed 4 bases from V and 6 bases from J, with 15 bases in between. From germline, CDR1 is LGHNA and CDR2 YSLEER.

The gene calls are TRBV19 and TRBJ1-6; 8 bases line up with TRBD1. Germline values: CDR1 LNHDA, CDR2 SQIVND (reference sequence). CDR3 size: 16 residues. V lost 5 bases to trimming and J lost 10 bases; unmatched junction nucleotides: 13. This CDR3 is CASSVQGRGRSSPLHF. The CDR3 coding sequence is TGTGCCAGTAGTGTCCAGGGCAGGGGGCGCAGCTCACCCCTCCACTTT. Combining the CDR3 with reference TRBV19 and TRBJ1-6 gives the whole variable domain DGGITQSPKYLFRKEGQNVTLSCEQNLNHDAMYWYRQDPGQGLRLIYYSQIVNDFQKGDIAEGYSVSREKKESFPLTVTSAQKNPTAFYLCASSVQGRGRSSPLHFGNGTRLTVT.

CDR3 amino acids: CASSHTLGGAYEQYF. CDR3 DNA: TGTGCCAGCAGCCACACCCTTGGGGGCGCCTACGAGCAGTACTTC. The chain recombines TRBV6-5 with TRBJ2-7, with D possibly being TRBD1 (6 bases). This CDR3 region has 15 residues. The germline V and J ends were trimmed by 6 bases and 2 bases, with 17 bases remaining between them. The germline V gene has CDR1 MNHEY and CDR2 SVGAGI.

The DNA for the CDR3 is TGCGCCAGCAGCCAATCCCTGGGGTCGGGGCAGCCCCAGCATTTT. Its translation: CASSQSLGSGQPQHF. The rearrangement links TRBV4-1 to TRBJ1-5; D not resolved. The CDR3 runs to 15 residues. CDR1 is MGHRA, CDR2 YSYEKL, per germline. Trimming shortened V by 2 bases and J by 7 bases, and 15 bases separated the two germline ends.

V and J are TRBV15 and TRBJ2-2; D remains ambiguous. This CDR3 comprises 14 residues. Trimming took off 0 bases at V and 0 bases at J, with 2 bases between the two ends. The V gene's germline CDR1 is LNHNV and CDR2 YYDKDF (reference sequence). CDR3 residues: CATSRDPNTGELFF. The CDR3 DNA sequence: TGTGCCACCAGCAGAGACCCGAACACCGGGGAGCTGTTTTTT.

This sequence joins TRBV3-1 (or the pseudogene TRBV3-2) and TRBJ2-5; possible D gene TRBD1, 6 bases. CDR3 length: 18 residues. V lost 4 bases and J 0 bases, leaving 21 bases between the germline ends. Per the germline V gene, CDR1 is LGHDT and CDR2 is YNNKEL (reference sequence). The CDR3 DNA reads as TGTGCCAGCAGCCCTTTGGCAGGGGTCCCCCGGTACCAAGAGACCCAGTACTTC. Its protein is CASSPLAGVPRYQETQYF.

V is TRBV5-1 and J is TRBJ2-6, with D possibly matching TRBD1 (5 bases). V dropped 8 bases and J dropped 4 bases, with 13 bases sitting between them. The CDR3 covers 14 residues. Germline V CDR1 and CDR2: SGHRS, YFSETQ. The CDR3 region is CASSTGLGANVLTF. The CDR3 DNA reads TGCGCCAGTTCCACAGGTTTGGGGGCCAACGTCCTGACTTTC.

J is TRBJ1-4 and V is TRBV27, with D possibly being TRBD1 (6 bases). CDR3 length: 13 residues. The V gene's germline CDR1 is MNHEY and CDR2 SMNVEV (reference sequence). V gave up 8 bases and J gave up 5 bases, with 12 bases separating them. Here the CDR3 DNA reads TGTGCCAGCGGACAGCGAGAAAATGAAAAACTGTTTTTT. Protein: CASGQRENEKLFF. The whole variable domain, filled in from reference TRBV27 and TRBJ1-4, reads EAQVTQNPRYLITVTGKKLTVTCSQNMNHEYMSWYRQDPGLGLRQIYYSMNVEVTDKGDVPEGYKVSRKEKRNFPLILESPSPNQTSLYFCASGQRENEKLFFGSGTQLSVL.

This chain joins TRBV7-8 and TRBJ2-3, with 7 nucleotides matching TRBD2. The germline CDR1 and CDR2 sequences are SGHVS and FQNEAQ. Unmatched junction bases numbered 10, after V lost 1 base and J lost 0 bases. There are 18 residues in the CDR3. DNA for the CDR3: TGTGCCAGCAGCTTAGTCTTTGCTAGCGGATCTAGCACAGATACGCAGTATTTT. This translates into CASSLVFASGSSTDTQYF.

The chain joins TRBV7-9 to TRBJ2-2; D not resolved. Trimming removed 6 bases at V and 8 bases at J, with 7 bases between. In germline, CDR1 is SEHNR, CDR2 FQNEAQ (reference sequence). The CDR3 is 11 amino acids. This CDR3 reads CASRIQGELFF. The CDR3 DNA follows: TGTGCCAGCAGAATACAGGGGGAGCTGTTTTTT.

This rearrangement joins TRBV5-4 to TRBJ1-6, with 9 positions matching TRBD1. This CDR3 is built from 16 residues. V shed 4 bases, J shed 10 bases, and the junction held 12 bases outside the gene matches. Per germline, CDR1 SGHNT and CDR2 YYREEE (reference sequence). The CDR3 nucleotides are TGTGCCAGCAGCCCAGTGAAAACAGGGGGCCCCTCACCCCTCCACTTT. It translates to CASSPVKTGGPSPLHF.